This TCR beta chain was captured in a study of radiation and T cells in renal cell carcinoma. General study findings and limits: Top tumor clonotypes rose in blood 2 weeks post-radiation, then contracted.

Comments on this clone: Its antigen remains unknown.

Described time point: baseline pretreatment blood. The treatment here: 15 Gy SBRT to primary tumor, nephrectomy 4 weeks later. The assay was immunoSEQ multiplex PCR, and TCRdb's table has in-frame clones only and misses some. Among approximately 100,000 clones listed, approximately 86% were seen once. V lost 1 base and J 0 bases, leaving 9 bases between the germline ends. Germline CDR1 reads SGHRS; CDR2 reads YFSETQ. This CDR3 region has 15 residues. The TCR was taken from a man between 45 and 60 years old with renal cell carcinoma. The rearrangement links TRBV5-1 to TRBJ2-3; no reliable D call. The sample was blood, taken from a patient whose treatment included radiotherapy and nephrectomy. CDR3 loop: CASSLNSASTDTQYF. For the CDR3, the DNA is TGCGCCAGCAGCTTGAATTCGGCTAGCACAGATACGCAGTATTTT.